The present TCR beta chain was sequenced within a study of T cells after yellow fever vaccination. Study-wide context: Where fractions had low cell numbers, libraries were prepared from them with the SMART-Seq v4 Ultra Low Input RNA kit.

This clonotype appeared a few times. The antigen is unknown. Study conclusions and caveats: Boosting was followed by the reappearance of most primary-vaccination clones (about 96% CD4, around 91% CD8).

Trimming took off 6 bases at V and 7 bases at J, with 15 bases between the two ends. Germline loops: CDR1 DFQATT, CDR2 SNEGSKA (reference sequence). The CDR3 has 13 residues. TCRdb redid the calling of the 5' RACE reads with MiXCR, one entry per CDR3 protein. The sample has hundreds of thousands of distinct CDR3 sequences, roughly 13% seen once. The chain couples TRBV20-1 to TRBJ2-2; the D gene is possibly TRBD2 (6 bases). The receptor's source is a man aged 25-40 years who received the YFV17D yellow fever vaccine. The sample was PBMCs, taken on the day of the yellow fever booster vaccination. CDR3 protein: CSAGGRAGGELFF. In nucleotides, the CDR3 is TGCAGTGCCGGGGGAAGAGCGGGCGGGGAGCTGTTTTTT.